This TCR beta chain was captured by sequencing in a study of CD8 T cells in ankylosing spondylitis. Study-wide results and limits: In ankylosing spondylitis blood, a motif of about 8 highly homologous TCR beta variants appeared characteristic. Past studies reported some motif variants in reactive arthritis synovial fluid and blood. It was reported that disease-linked clones were significantly enriched in matched ankylosing spondylitis synovial fluid.

Notes on this clonotype: Its target is unknown.

Germline CDR1 and CDR2: PRHDT and FYEKMQ (reference sequence). V was shortened by 5 bases and J by 5 bases, with 9 bases between the two germline ends. This CDR3 contains 12 residues. Researchers built TCR beta libraries using quantitative 5'-RACE with molecular barcodes. MiXCR, run by TCRdb on the 5' RACE reads, gives a single entry per CDR3 protein. The sample lists tens of thousands of distinct CDR3 sequences; 27% were seen once. The genes are TRBV13 and TRBJ1-1; tentatively, D is TRBD1 (5 bases). Sequencing was performed on blood, either unsorted or a sorted T cell fraction (not recorded which). The sequence was collected from a male donor with ankylosing spondylitis or in good health (not recorded which). The CDR3 DNA reads as TGTGCCAGCAGCCGAGGGGCGACTGAAGCTTTCTTT. Translation: CASSRGATEAFF.